Below, 27 T cell receptor beta chains from the same sample are listed, as sequenced in a study of blood T cell repertoires in COVID-19. Data came from immunoSEQ multiplex PCR; TCRdb stores just in-frame clones and leaves some out. This table has around 180,000 clones, about 88% appearing once. Sequenced material: peripheral blood. Receptors originate from a human donor in a cohort sampled during active COVID-19.

CDR3 nucleotide sequence: TGTGCCTGGAAAACAGGGAAATGGACAGATACGCAGTATTTT. Translated: CAWKTGKWTDTQYF. The gene calls are TRBV30 and TRBJ2-3, with TRBD1 as a possible D gene (6 bases). The CDR3 has 14 amino acids. V shed 4 bases and J shed 3 bases, with 14 bases lying between them. Germline V gene data show CDR1 as GTSNPN and CDR2 as SVGIG (reference sequence).

The V gene is TRBV5-1, the J gene TRBJ2-1; D possibly corresponds to TRBD1 (6 bases). Germline V lookup: CDR1 SGHRS, CDR2 YFSETQ. CDR3 size: 16 residues. V was cut by 0 bases and J by 8 bases, with 18 bases left in between. This chain's CDR3 is CASSLAGDTSIDEQFF. CDR3 DNA: TGCGCCAGCAGCTTGGCCGGGGACACCTCTATAGATGAGCAGTTCTTC.

The chain employs TRBV7-9 and TRBJ1-2; TRBD1 matches 7 bases. This CDR3 is 13 amino acids long. From germline, CDR1 is SEHNR and CDR2 FQNEAQ (reference sequence). With V trimmed by 5 bases and J by 4 bases, 4 bases remained unmatched. As DNA, the CDR3 is TGTGCCAGCAGCCCCCGGGACAGCTATGGCTACACCTTC. It is translated as CASSPRDSYGYTF.

V usage is TRBV18 and J usage is TRBJ2-5; D uncertain. CDR1 and CDR2 (germline): KGHSH, LQKENI. Trimming removed 7 bases from V and 5 bases from J, with 11 bases in between. The CDR3 covers 12 residues. CDR3 coding DNA: TGTGCCAGCTTTTTCTTTGAGGAGACCCAGTACTTC. Translating gives CASFFFEETQYF.

This clone is a singleton in its sample. The chain carries TRBV6-5 and TRBJ1-1, with a possible D match to TRBD1 (5 bases). V dropped 5 bases and J dropped 4 bases, with 8 bases sitting between them. The CDR3 runs to 12 residues. Germline V gene lookup returns CDR1 MNHEY and CDR2 SVGAGI. The CDR3 DNA follows: TGTGCCAGCAGTCCGGGGGGCACTGAAGCTTTCTTT. It yields the protein CASSPGGTEAFF.

The genes are TRBV5-4 and TRBJ2-2; 8 bases fit TRBD2. The CDR3 runs to 16 residues. Germline loops: CDR1 SGHNT, CDR2 YYREEE (reference sequence). Unmatched junction bases numbered 9, after V lost 0 bases and J lost 8 bases. Here the CDR3 reads CASSLGSSGSTGELFF. The CDR3 region has the DNA TGTGCCAGCAGCTTGGGGTCTAGCGGGTCTACTGGGGAGCTGTTTTTT.

This clone was counted a few times. This chain connects TRBV7-9 to TRBJ1-3; 11 bases align to TRBD1. Germline CDR1 is SEHNR and CDR2 is FQNEAQ (reference sequence). The CDR3 covers 17 residues. Trimming took 5 bases from V and 1 from J; bases not matched to a gene: 7. CDR3 sequence: CASSRFGQGASGNTIYF. The CDR3 DNA reads as TGTGCCAGCAGCCGCTTCGGACAGGGGGCTTCTGGAAACACCATATATTTT.

This chain joins TRBV11-1 and TRBJ2-3, with D possibly matching TRBD1 (7 bases). Germline V lookup: CDR1 SGHAT, CDR2 FQDESV (reference sequence). Deletions cut 4 bases from V and 4 bases from J, with 18 bases between. CDR3 length: 16 amino acids. CDR3 sequence: CASSSGGGWYADTQYF. The CDR3 DNA reads TGTGCCAGCAGCTCAGGAGGGGGCTGGTACGCAGATACGCAGTATTTT.

CDR3 protein: CASSQGGDAFF. The CDR3 nucleotides are TGCGCCAGCAGCCAAGGGGGAGATGCTTTCTTT. The chain has TRBV4-3 and TRBJ1-1; D is uncertain. Germline values: CDR1 LGHNA, CDR2 YSLEER. Deletions cut 1 base from V and 11 bases from J, with 8 bases between. The CDR3 totals 11 residues.

V is TRBV28 and J is TRBJ2-7, with D possibly matching TRBD2 (6 bases). V was trimmed by 4 bases and J by 3 bases, leaving 16 bases between them. CDR1 is MDHEN and CDR2 is SYDVKM in the germline V gene. The CDR3 extends over 15 amino acids. As DNA, the CDR3 is TGTGCCAGCAGTTCGACCGGGACGGGAGACTACGAGCAGTACTTC. This gives the protein CASSSTGTGDYEQYF.

The J gene is TRBJ2-7, the V gene TRBV5-1; 8 bases map to TRBD2. CDR3 length equals 15 residues. Germline CDR1 reads SGHRS; CDR2 reads YFSETQ. Trimming removed 6 bases from V and 2 bases from J; junction bases left unmatched: 10. The CDR3 sequence: CASTLSGGGTYEQYF. CDR3 nucleotides: TGCGCCAGCACCCTAAGCGGGGGAGGGACCTACGAGCAGTACTTC.

This clone has only a few counts. The V gene is TRBV20-1, the J gene TRBJ2-7, with D uncertain. Deletions cut 3 bases from V and 1 base from J, with 7 bases between. The CDR3 extends over 12 amino acids. Germline V gene lookup returns CDR1 DFQATT and CDR2 SNEGSKA (reference sequence). Here the CDR3 DNA reads TGCAGTGCTAGTGACGGTTCCTACGAGCAGTACTTC. Residues: CSASDGSYEQYF.

This clone was counted a few times. The chain carries TRBV21-1 and TRBJ2-1; the DNA was not compared with TRBD2, the D call given in the table. TRBV21-1 is classified as a pseudogene. The CDR3 extends over 17 amino acids. The CDR3, as DNA: TGTGCCAGCAGCGCCCGTAAAGGCGGGAGGGGCTACAATGAGCAGTTCTTC. This translates into CASSARKGGRGYNEQFF.

The chain is built from TRBV5-6 and TRBJ2-1; no clear D. V lost 3 bases and J lost 8, with 6 bases in between. Germline CDR1 is SGHDT and CDR2 is YYEEEE. The CDR3 extends over 11 amino acids. Written as DNA, the CDR3 is TGTGCCAGCAGCTCGTTAGATGAGCAGTTCTTC. The encoded protein is CASSSLDEQFF.

The rearrangement uses TRBV2 and TRBJ2-3; 11 bases are shared with TRBD2. With 7 bases clipped from V and 4 bases from J, the junction kept 4 bases outside the gene matches. The CDR3 has 14 residues. Germline V gene sequence: CDR1 SNHLY, CDR2 FYNNEI. The CDR3 protein is CASTGTSGADTQYF. For the CDR3, the DNA is TGTGCCAGCACCGGGACTAGCGGAGCAGATACGCAGTATTTT.

This chain's CDR3 is CAWSVLRGGWTSYEQYF. CDR3 DNA: TGTGCCTGGAGTGTTCTGCGAGGGGGCTGGACCTCCTACGAGCAGTACTTC. V and J are TRBV30 and TRBJ2-7; 7 bases line up with TRBD1. The CDR3 totals 17 residues. V lost 0 bases to trimming and J lost 0 bases; unmatched junction nucleotides: 11. Germline V lookup: CDR1 GTSNPN, CDR2 SVGIG (reference sequence).

This chain connects TRBV19 to TRBJ2-5, with 10 bases lining up with TRBD1. Germline CDR1 reads LNHDA; CDR2 reads SQIVND (reference sequence). Unmatched junction bases numbered 11, after V lost 6 bases and J lost 4 bases. CDR3 length: 16 residues. The CDR3, as DNA: TGTGCCAGTAGGGCAAGACAGGGGGCAAGGGGAGAGACCCAGTACTTC. This codes for CASRARQGARGETQYF.

This clone was seen a handful of times. This chain connects TRBV29-1 to TRBJ2-7; D is undetermined. Germline CDR1 and CDR2: SQVTM and ANQGSEA. CDR3 length: 11 residues. The V gene lost 4 bases and the J gene lost 7 bases, with 11 bases spanning the gap. This chain's CDR3 is CSVVGVGEQYF. CDR3 DNA: TGCAGCGTTGTCGGAGTTGGGGAGCAGTACTTC.

A note on this clone: Compared with germline, one end of the junction differs, possibly owing to a read error. The chain has TRBV5-1 and TRBJ2-7; D is possibly TRBD1 (5 bases). The CDR3 length is 13 residues. Looked up from germline, CDR1 is SGHRS and CDR2 is YFSETQ. The chain's CDR3 is CASSLGPLYEQYF. CDR3 in DNA: TGCGCCAGCAGTTTGGGGCCCCTCTACGAGCAGTACTTC.

This rearrangement joins TRBV7-6 to TRBJ2-1; TRBD1 agrees at 9 bases. The junction had 9 bases not matched to a gene; V was cut back by 5 bases and J by 7 bases. This CDR3 is built from 15 residues. Germline V CDR1 and CDR2: SGHVS, FNYEAQ. The CDR3 region is CASSPRTGAVNEQFF. The CDR3 DNA reads as TGTGCCAGCAGCCCCAGGACAGGGGCGGTAAATGAGCAGTTCTTC.

This rearrangement joins TRBV5-8 to TRBJ2-7; TRBD1 matches at 9 bases. V gave up 2 bases and J gave up 7 bases; unmatched junction bases: 7. Germline assignment: CDR1 SGHTS and CDR2 YDEGEE. The CDR3 consists of 14 residues. CDR3 amino acids: CASSFGTGWGEQYF. CDR3 coding DNA: TGTGCCAGCAGCTTCGGGACAGGGTGGGGGGAGCAGTACTTC.

The rearrangement links TRBV28 to TRBJ2-2; D perhaps matches TRBD2 (5 bases). CDR1 is MDHEN, CDR2 SYDVKM, per germline. Between the trimmed V and J ends, which lost 8 bases and 4 bases, there was a span of 14 bases. This CDR3 has 14 amino acids. The CDR3 is CASSSTRVTGELFF. CDR3 DNA: TGTGCCAGCTCCTCAACTAGAGTCACCGGGGAGCTGTTTTTT. Full variable domain (missing parts from reference TRBV28 and TRBJ2-2): DVKVTQSSRYLVKRTGEKVFLECVQDMDHENMFWYRQDPGLGLRLIYFSYDVKMKEKGDIPEGYSVSREKKERFSLILESASTNQTSMYLCASSSTRVTGELFFGEGSRLTVL.

This sequence joins TRBV6-5 and TRBJ1-1; D not resolved. Germline V gene sequence: CDR1 MNHEY, CDR2 SVGAGI. V was trimmed by 6 bases and J by 9 bases, leaving 11 bases between them. The CDR3 loop spans 11 amino acids. CDR3: CASRRRDKAFF. The CDR3 coding sequence is TGTGCCAGCAGGCGACGGGATAAAGCTTTCTTT.

The chain is built from TRBV4-3 and TRBJ1-5; tentatively, D is TRBD1 (6 bases). The germline V and J ends were trimmed by 0 bases and 6 bases, with 9 bases remaining between them. This CDR3 contains 14 residues. Germline values: CDR1 LGHNA, CDR2 YSLEER. CDR3 sequence (DNA): TGCGCCAGCAGCCAAGATCTAGGGGGTCAGCCCCAGCATTTT. Translated: CASSQDLGGQPQHF.

This clone came up a few times. The chain links TRBV9 to TRBJ1-5; D remains ambiguous. CDR3 length: 11 residues. Trimming pared 7 bases from V and 4 bases from J, leaving 6 bases between. CDR1 SGDLS and CDR2 YYNGEE come from the germline V gene. CDR3 in DNA: TGTGCCAGCGGAGAGAATCAGCCCCAGCATTTT. It codes for CASGENQPQHF.

This clone was detected once. The rearrangement joins TRBV7-2 to TRBJ2-7, with TRBD1 as a possible D gene (6 bases). CDR1 and CDR2 (germline): SGHTA, FQGNSA. This CDR3 region has 15 residues. The ends were cut back, 5 bases at V and 5 bases at J, with 19 bases in the middle. Here the CDR3 reads CASSASAQGSHEQYF. The CDR3 coding sequence is TGTGCCAGCAGCGCGAGCGCCCAGGGGTCCCACGAGCAGTACTTC.

J is TRBJ1-2 and V is TRBV28; D not resolved. V was clipped by 2 bases and J by 5 bases, with 12 bases between them. CDR3 size: 14 residues. Per the germline V gene, CDR1 is MDHEN and CDR2 is SYDVKM. The CDR3 coding sequence is TGTGCCAGCAGTTTAGCCGGGATCAGATATGGCTACACCTTC. Translated, it gives CASSLAGIRYGYTF.